Each of the 31 T cell receptor beta chains below was sequenced from the same sample in a study of T-cell memory formation after mild COVID-19 (TCRdb year 2021). Library generation was performed with 5' RACE. The data were produced on an Illumina NovaSeq 6000. Clones were called with MiXCR by TCRdb after fastp trimmed the public reads at Q25, and only in-frame beta chains were retained. Every entry covers one CDR3 protein and lists the most common genes and DNA from its rows. The table for this sample lists approximately 450,000 distinct CDR3 sequences; about 20% of them were counted only once. The top ten clonotypes cover roughly an eighth of the sample. Sequences were obtained from PBMCs or a T cell subset sorted from them (not recorded which). Receptors originate from an adult woman who had mild COVID-19 (a few samples of this study predate the infection). The sample titles of this study are shuffled in the database, so cell type and time point are left out; the donor was told from shared clones.

The chain links TRBV5-4 to TRBJ2-3, with TRBD1 matching 9 bases. Germline CDR1 and CDR2: SGHNT and YYREEE (reference sequence). The CDR3 is 14 residues long. The V gene end was trimmed by 4 bases and the J gene end by 6 bases; junction bases not matched to a gene: 6. The CDR3 region is CASSGRTGDDTQYF. Written as DNA, the CDR3 is TGTGCCAGCAGCGGGAGGACAGGGGACGATACGCAGTATTTT.

The chain's CDR3 is CASGLVGTGTTDTQYF. The DNA for the CDR3 is TGTGCTAGTGGTTTGGTCGGGACAGGGACCACAGATACGCAGTATTTT. The V call is TRBV12-5, the J call TRBJ2-3, with TRBD1 matching over 9 bases. With V trimmed by 0 bases and J by 2 bases, 3 bases remained unmatched. This CDR3 is built from 16 residues. From germline, CDR1 is LGHNT and CDR2 FRNRAP.

This clonotype was detected a few times. The chain links TRBV24-1 to TRBJ2-5; D is ambiguous. Germline CDR1 reads KGHDR; CDR2 reads SFDVKD. The germline V and J ends were trimmed by 3 bases and 6 bases, with 4 bases remaining between them. The CDR3 runs to 11 residues. The CDR3 protein is CATSDTKTQYF. CDR3 coding DNA: TGTGCCACCAGTGATACCAAGACCCAGTACTTC.

V gene TRBV20-1 combines with J gene TRBJ2-3, with TRBD2 matching over 9 bases. V shed 3 bases, J shed 5 bases, and the junction held 15 bases outside the gene matches. Germline V gene sequence: CDR1 DFQATT, CDR2 SNEGSKA (reference sequence). The CDR3 spans 17 residues. The CDR3 protein is CSASGSGRTWSGDTQYF. The CDR3 region has the DNA TGCAGTGCTAGCGGTAGCGGGAGAACTTGGTCGGGAGATACGCAGTATTTT.

The V gene is TRBV3-1, the J gene TRBJ2-2; D is possibly TRBD2 (6 bases). Per the germline V gene, CDR1 is LGHDT and CDR2 is YNNKEL (reference sequence). There are 15 residues in the CDR3. V was pared by 1 base and J by 4 bases, with 10 bases between. The CDR3 nucleotides are TGTGCCAGCAGCCAAGCGGGAGCCGGCACCGGGGAGCTGTTTTTT. Translation gives CASSQAGAGTGELFF.

This clonotype appeared a few times. The rearrangement uses TRBV5-6 and TRBJ2-2, with D possibly matching TRBD1 (6 bases). V was shortened by 4 bases and J by 0 bases, with 13 bases between the two germline ends. The CDR3 is 16 amino acids. Germline V gene sequence: CDR1 SGHDT, CDR2 YYEEEE. The CDR3 protein is CASSPLGAANTGELFF. CDR3 in DNA: TGTGCCAGCAGCCCCTTGGGGGCCGCGAACACCGGGGAGCTGTTTTTT.

With regard to this clonotype: A junction end diverges from the germline sequence, so it may reflect a read error. This rearrangement joins TRBV5-1 to TRBJ1-2; weak D call: TRBD1 (5 bases). The germline V gene has CDR1 SGHRS and CDR2 YFSETQ. The CDR3 sequence is 12 residues long. The CDR3: CASSLDFGHRAF. The CDR3 coding sequence is TGCGCCAGCAGCTTGGACTTCGGACATAGGGCCTTC.

This clonotype has more than one count but fewer than ten. The genes are TRBV5-1 and TRBJ2-7; the match to TRBD2 covers 7 bases. The J segment lost 0 bases and the V segment lost 4 bases, leaving 7 bases of the junction unmatched. There are 15 residues in the CDR3. Germline-derived CDR1 and CDR2 are SGHRS and YFSETQ. The CDR3 sequence is CASSGGVLLSYEQYF. In nucleotides, the CDR3 is TGCGCCAGCAGCGGGGGGGTACTGCTCTCCTACGAGCAGTACTTC.

V is TRBV4-1 and J is TRBJ2-2; a possible D gene is TRBD2 (6 bases). Trimming stripped 5 bases from V and 7 bases from J, with 11 bases between. CDR3 length: 13 residues. Germline V CDR1 and CDR2: MGHRA, YSYEKL. The CDR3 here is CASSKEGIGELFF. As DNA, the CDR3 is TGCGCCAGCAGCAAGGAGGGGATCGGGGAGCTGTTTTTT.

This clonotype was recorded a few times. The chain recombines TRBV7-2 with TRBJ2-3; tentative D call: TRBD2 (7 bases). Trimming took 7 bases from V and 5 from J, leaving 16 bases between them. The germline V gene has CDR1 SGHTA and CDR2 FQGNSA. This CDR3 region has 14 residues. CDR3 amino acids: CASTSLATGDTQYF. The CDR3 DNA reads TGTGCCAGCACCTCACTAGCGACAGGAGATACGCAGTATTTT.

The V gene is TRBV3-1, the J gene TRBJ1-1; no clear D gene. This CDR3 comprises 13 residues. With 4 bases removed from V and 2 bases from J, the gap between germline ends came to 8 bases. CDR1 and CDR2 from the germline V gene are LGHDT and YNNKEL (reference sequence). In DNA, the CDR3 is TGTGCCAGCAGCCGATCATTAAACACTGAAGCTTTCTTT. It translates to CASSRSLNTEAFF.

In its sample, this clonotype was seen a few times. This chain uses TRBV14 with TRBJ2-7; D uncertain. Germline V lookup: CDR1 SGHDN, CDR2 FVKESK. The CDR3 totals 16 residues. V lost 1 base and J lost 1, with 14 bases in between. CDR3 sequence: CASSQGKGRRSYEQYF. CDR3 sequence (DNA): TGTGCCAGCAGCCAAGGCAAAGGTAGAAGGTCCTACGAGCAGTACTTC.

The rearrangement uses TRBV7-9 and TRBJ2-7, with D possibly being TRBD1 (6 bases). Trimming cost V 11 bases and J 1 base, with 21 bases left between them. In germline, CDR1 is SEHNR, CDR2 FQNEAQ (reference sequence). There are 15 residues in the CDR3. CDR3 region: CAGGTGPGGSYEQYF. The CDR3 nucleotides read TGTGCCGGGGGAACAGGGCCTGGCGGGTCCTACGAGCAGTACTTC.

This clonotype has at least ten counts. The CDR3 reads CASSLNRGNQPQHF. The CDR3 coding sequence is TGTGCCAGCAGCCTCAATCGGGGCAATCAGCCCCAGCATTTT. The V call is TRBV7-6, the J call TRBJ1-5; D is unresolved. CDR3 length equals 14 residues. The germline V gene encodes CDR1 SGHVS and CDR2 FNYEAQ. Trimming shortened V by 5 bases and J by 2 bases, and 10 bases separated the two germline ends.

This clonotype came up a few times. This chain joins TRBV6-2 or TRBV6-3 and TRBJ1-2; D uncertain. This CDR3 spans 16 amino acids. V was clipped by 0 bases and J by 2 bases, with 13 bases between them. Looked up from germline, CDR1 is MNHEY and CDR2 is SVGEGT. The CDR3 here is CASSYSPDIMNYGYTF. In nucleotides, the CDR3 is TGTGCCAGCAGTTACTCTCCGGATATTATGAACTATGGCTACACCTTC.

This chain joins TRBV7-6 and TRBJ2-2, with D tentatively TRBD2 (5 bases). Deletions cut 6 bases from V and 8 bases from J, with 10 bases between. The germline V gene encodes CDR1 SGHVS and CDR2 FNYEAQ. The CDR3 is 12 amino acids. In DNA, the CDR3 is TGTGCCAGCAGGGCCGGGGATGGGGAGCTGTTTTTT. This codes for CASRAGDGELFF. Filled out from reference TRBV7-6 and TRBJ2-2, the complete variable domain reads GAGVSQSPRYKVTKRGQDVALRCDPISGHVSLYWYRQALGQGPEFLTYFNYEAQQDKSGLPNDRFSAERPEGSISTLTIQRTEQRDSAMYRCASRAGDGELFFGEGSRLTVL.

J is TRBJ2-3 and V is TRBV7-9; 9 bases fit TRBD1. V trimming: 5 bases; J trimming: 6 bases; junction bases outside the gene matches: 9. The germline V gene encodes CDR1 SEHNR and CDR2 FQNEAQ (reference sequence). This CDR3 contains 15 residues. Here the CDR3 reads CASSGVGQGADTQYF. CDR3 in DNA: TGTGCCAGCAGCGGAGTGGGACAGGGAGCGGATACGCAGTATTTT. Complete variable domain (other parts from reference TRBV7-9 and TRBJ2-3): DTGVSQNPRHKITKRGQNVTFRCDPISEHNRLYWYRQTLGQGPEFLTYFQNEAQLEKSRLLSDRFSAERPKGSFSTLEIQRTEQGDSAMYLCASSGVGQGADTQYFGPGTRLTVL.

This clonotype was seen a few times. The chain employs TRBV10-3 and TRBJ2-6; possibly TRBD1 or TRBD2 for D (5 bases each). With 6 bases removed from V and 0 bases from J, the gap between germline ends came to 24 bases. The CDR3 has 20 amino acids. From germline, CDR1 is ENHRY and CDR2 SYGVKD. The DNA for the CDR3 is TGTGCCATCAGGCCGACCCTGATCGGGACCCAAGACTCTGGGGCCAACGTCCTGACTTTC. Amino acid sequence: CAIRPTLIGTQDSGANVLTF.

This clonotype was counted once. CDR3 residues: CASSPSRTPDEQYF. Written as DNA, the CDR3 is TGTGCCAGCAGCCCTAGTAGGACACCCGACGAGCAGTACTTC. This chain connects TRBV7-6 to TRBJ2-7; D perhaps matches TRBD1 (5 bases). V was cut by 5 bases and J by 5 bases, with 16 bases left in between. This CDR3 comprises 14 residues. Germline lookup yields CDR1 SGHVS and CDR2 FNYEAQ. Complete variable domain (other parts from reference TRBV7-6 and TRBJ2-7): GAGVSQSPRYKVTKRGQDVALRCDPISGHVSLYWYRQALGQGPEFLTYFNYEAQQDKSGLPNDRFSAERPEGSISTLTIQRTEQRDSAMYRCASSPSRTPDEQYFGPGTRLTVT.

This rearrangement joins TRBV30 to TRBJ2-7; tentative D call: TRBD2 (5 bases). The CDR3 is 14 amino acids. CDR1 and CDR2 from the germline V gene are GTSNPN and SVGIG (reference sequence). V lost 2 bases and J 3 bases, leaving 14 bases between the germline ends. DNA for the CDR3: TGTGCCTGGAGTAGTAGCGCAATACTCTACGAGCAGTACTTC. Its protein product is CAWSSSAILYEQYF.

This clonotype was seen a handful of times. The chain links TRBV12-3 or TRBV12-4 to TRBJ2-1; tentatively, D is TRBD2 (5 bases). Trimming took 4 bases from V and 0 from J, leaving 10 bases between them. This CDR3 has 15 amino acids. The CDR3 bases are TGTGCCAGCAGTTACGGACTCCTCTCCTACAATGAGCAGTTCTTC. As protein: CASSYGLLSYNEQFF.

Worth noting for this clonotype: At one end the junction does not follow the germline gene, possibly because of a read error. The chain joins TRBV12-3 or TRBV12-4 to TRBJ2-1; 12 positions match TRBD2. There are 13 residues in the CDR3. The CDR3 sequence is CASTHLLAGGLVF. In DNA form, the CDR3 reads TGTGCCAGCACCCATCTACTAGCGGGGGGTTTGGTCTTC.

The chain employs TRBV4-1 and TRBJ2-3, with unresolved D. V gave up 7 bases and J gave up 0 bases, with 11 bases separating them. The CDR3 runs to 14 residues. The germline V gene encodes CDR1 MGHRA and CDR2 YSYEKL. This chain's CDR3 is CASKDRASTDTQYF. Written as DNA, the CDR3 is TGCGCCAGCAAGGACCGTGCTAGCACAGATACGCAGTATTTT.

The chain is built from TRBV7-9 and TRBJ2-1; weak D call: TRBD2 (5 bases). The CDR3 loop spans 13 amino acids. The germline V gene encodes CDR1 SEHNR and CDR2 FQNEAQ (reference sequence). V gave up 6 bases and J gave up 8 bases, with 14 bases separating them. This CDR3 reads CASRAGGGDEQFF. CDR3 in DNA: TGTGCCAGCAGGGCCGGAGGTGGCGATGAGCAGTTCTTC. The full variable domain, rest sourced from reference TRBV7-9 and TRBJ2-1, is DTGVSQNPRHKITKRGQNVTFRCDPISEHNRLYWYRQTLGQGPEFLTYFQNEAQLEKSRLLSDRFSAERPKGSFSTLEIQRTEQGDSAMYLCASRAGGGDEQFFGPGTRLTVL.

The chain has TRBV6-6 and TRBJ2-1, with D perhaps TRBD1 or TRBD2 (5 bases each). The germline gives CDR1 MNHNY, CDR2 SVGAGI (reference sequence). The CDR3 is made up of 14 amino acids. Trimming stripped 6 bases from V and 1 base from J, with 10 bases between. The CDR3 bases are TGTGCCAGCAGCTCGGGACGTTCCTACAATGAGCAGTTCTTC. This encodes CASSSGRSYNEQFF.

The chain links TRBV2 to TRBJ1-1, with D uncertain. The CDR3 loop spans 13 amino acids. V gave up 7 bases and J gave up 2 bases, with 11 bases separating them. Germline values: CDR1 SNHLY, CDR2 FYNNEI. The CDR3 loop is CASMLHSNTEAFF. The DNA for the CDR3 is TGTGCCAGCATGTTACACAGCAACACTGAAGCTTTCTTT.

V gene TRBV6-5 combines with J gene TRBJ1-1; tentative D call: TRBD1 (6 bases). Germline V gene lookup returns CDR1 MNHEY and CDR2 SVGAGI. CDR3 size: 17 residues. Trimming stripped 2 bases from V and 5 bases from J, with 21 bases between. The CDR3 DNA reads TGTGCCAGCAGTTACAGGGGGGCAGGGTGGCGTCGTACTGAAGCTTTCTTT. Translating it yields CASSYRGAGWRRTEAFF.

This clonotype was seen only a few times. CDR3 sequence (DNA): TGTGCCAGCAGCCTGACAGGGCTCACAGAGCAGTACTTC. The encoded protein is CASSLTGLTEQYF. The J gene is TRBJ2-7, the V gene TRBV11-3, with 7 bases that match TRBD1. The CDR3 consists of 13 residues. Germline CDR1 reads SGHNT; CDR2 reads YENEEA. The V gene end was trimmed by 5 bases and the J gene end by 7 bases; junction bases not matched to a gene: 8.

This clonotype was counted only a few times. The rearrangement links TRBV5-1 to TRBJ2-1, with D uncertain. Looked up from germline, CDR1 is SGHRS and CDR2 is YFSETQ. The V end lost 4 bases, the J end lost 0 bases, and 8 bases lay between the germline ends. The CDR3 has 14 residues. Here the CDR3 DNA reads TGCGCCAGCAGCGGGGTAAGCTCCTACAATGAGCAGTTCTTC. Amino acids: CASSGVSSYNEQFF.

This clonotype has just a few counts. The V call is TRBV12-3 or TRBV12-4, the J call TRBJ1-1, with D hard to call. The length of the CDR3 is 15 residues. The V gene lost 2 bases and the J gene lost 5 bases, with 15 bases spanning the gap. CDR3 DNA sequence: TGTGCCAGCAGTTTACCAAGACCCATTGGGACTGAAGCTTTCTTT. Protein: CASSLPRPIGTEAFF.

Here the CDR3 reads CASAQGGTVNTGELFF. The CDR3 DNA sequence: TGTGCCAGCGCTCAGGGAGGGACAGTTAACACCGGGGAGCTGTTTTTT. The chain has TRBV3-1 and TRBJ2-2; perhaps D is TRBD1 or TRBD2 (7 bases each). V was pared by 8 bases and J by 2 bases, with 18 bases between. The length of the CDR3 is 16 residues. Germline assignment: CDR1 LGHDT and CDR2 YNNKEL (reference sequence).